These 16 T cell receptor beta chains originate from one sample sequenced in a study of human thymus T cells. Resections were taken during corrective heart surgery, and the thymus tissue came from these. Assay: immunoSEQ multiplex PCR; the TCRdb copy retains only in-frame clones and omits some. The table shows tens of thousands of clones, with about 95% occurring only once. Specimen: thymus tissue. These receptors all come from a girl under three years old with a congenital heart defect but otherwise immunologically healthy.

This rearrangement joins TRBV7-9 to TRBJ1-1, with unresolved D. The CDR3 length is 15 residues. Germline-derived CDR1 and CDR2 are SEHNR and FQNEAQ (reference sequence). Trimming left V 3 bases short and J 0 bases short, with 11 bases between. CDR3 amino acids: CASSFTAKMNTEAFF. The CDR3 DNA sequence: TGTGCCAGCAGCTTTACGGCCAAGATGAACACTGAAGCTTTCTTT.

This chain links TRBV4-2 with TRBJ2-3; D possibly corresponds to TRBD1 (6 bases). Germline CDR1 and CDR2: LGHNA and YNFKEQ. This CDR3 is 16 amino acids long. Trimming took off 0 bases at V and 5 bases at J, with 15 bases between the two ends. The CDR3 protein is CASSQDRGGWGDTQYF. In DNA, the CDR3 is TGTGCCAGCAGCCAAGATCGTGGGGGCTGGGGAGATACGCAGTATTTT.

This rearrangement joins TRBV7-2 to TRBJ2-3, with TRBD2 matching 8 bases. The V and J ends lost 4 bases and 2 bases, in that order; junction bases with no gene match: 11. This CDR3 is built from 17 residues. Germline CDR1 reads SGHTA; CDR2 reads FQGNSA. CDR3 sequence: CASSSHRSGALTDTQYF. The CDR3 DNA follows: TGTGCCAGCAGCTCTCACCGTAGCGGGGCTCTCACAGATACGCAGTATTTT. The whole variable domain, remainder taken from reference TRBV7-2 and TRBJ2-3, is GAGVSQSPSNKVTEKGKDVELRCDPISGHTALYWYRQSLGQGLEFLIYFQGNSAPDKSGLPSDRFSAERTGGSVSTLTIQRTQQEDSAVYLCASSSHRSGALTDTQYFGPGTRLTVL.

The chain employs TRBV28 and TRBJ1-2, with D possibly TRBD1 on 6 matching bases. Looked up from germline, CDR1 is MDHEN and CDR2 is SYDVKM. The CDR3 has 14 residues. Trimming left V 2 bases short and J 4 bases short, with 11 bases between. The CDR3 DNA is TGTGCCAGCAGTTTAACCGGACAGTTCTATGGCTACACCTTC. This gives the protein CASSLTGQFYGYTF.

This chain joins TRBV2 and TRBJ1-1; 9 bases map to TRBD1. CDR1 SNHLY and CDR2 FYNNEI come from the germline V gene. The CDR3 is made up of 14 amino acids. V shed 6 bases and J 5 bases; nucleotides not matched to a gene: 7. The CDR3 is CASRIRDRDTEAFF. The CDR3 region has the DNA TGTGCCAGCAGGATCCGGGACAGGGATACTGAAGCTTTCTTT.

The DNA for the CDR3 is TGTGCCAGCAGTTACTCCGGGGAGAACACTGAAGCTTTCTTT. It is translated as CASSYSGENTEAFF. The V call is TRBV6-5, the J call TRBJ1-1; D gene uncertain. CDR1 is MNHEY, CDR2 SVGAGI, per germline. The ends were cut back, 0 bases at V and 1 base at J, with 6 bases in the middle. The CDR3 length is 14 residues.

The chain's CDR3 is CASSIDSKANEKLFF. DNA of the CDR3: TGCGCCAGCAGCATAGACAGCAAAGCTAATGAAAAACTGTTTTTT. The chain has TRBV5-1 and TRBJ1-4; the D gene is possibly TRBD1 (5 bases). V dropped 4 bases and J dropped 3 bases, with 13 bases sitting between them. CDR1 is SGHRS, CDR2 YFSETQ, per germline. CDR3 length: 15 residues. Full variable domain (remainder filled in from reference TRBV5-1 and TRBJ1-4): KAGVTQTPRYLIKTRGQQVTLSCSPISGHRSVSWYQQTPGQGLQFLFEYFSETQRNKGNFPGRFSGRQFSNSRSEMNVSTLELGDSALYLCASSIDSKANEKLFFGSGTQLSVL.

The genes are TRBV18 and TRBJ1-4, with D possibly being TRBD1 (5 bases). Germline CDR1 is KGHSH and CDR2 is LQKENI. This CDR3 spans 14 amino acids. V gave up 1 base and J gave up 7 bases, with 10 bases separating them. The CDR3: CASSPQGTGEKLFF. The CDR3 nucleotides read TGTGCCAGCTCACCACAGGGGACGGGTGAAAAACTGTTTTTT.

This chain connects TRBV9 to TRBJ1-2; 7 positions match TRBD1. Germline V gene lookup returns CDR1 SGDLS and CDR2 YYNGEE. This CDR3 region has 14 residues. V shed 3 bases, J shed 7 bases, and the junction held 9 bases outside the gene matches. The CDR3 reads CASSASQGVRGYTF. The CDR3 DNA reads as TGTGCCAGCAGCGCCTCTCAGGGGGTCCGTGGCTACACCTTC.

Concerning this clone: This CDR3 is also generated by other DNA sequences in the sample. This rearrangement joins TRBV28 to TRBJ2-7; TRBD1 matches 7 bases. The CDR3 has 17 amino acids. J was trimmed by 1 base and V by 1 base; bases with no gene match: 10. From germline, CDR1 is MDHEN and CDR2 SYDVKM. DNA of the CDR3: TGTGCCAGCAGTTTATTAGGGCCAGGGGGTATTTCCTACGAGCAGTACTTC. It translates to CASSLLGPGGISYEQYF.

This clone was observed a single time. This chain connects TRBV2 to TRBJ2-1; the match to TRBD2 covers 10 bases. The length of the CDR3 is 14 residues. With V trimmed by 6 bases and J by 5 bases, 4 bases remained unmatched. The germline V gene encodes CDR1 SNHLY and CDR2 FYNNEI. The CDR3 sequence is CASRSTSGNNEQFF. The CDR3 DNA follows: TGTGCCAGCAGGTCTACTAGCGGGAACAATGAGCAGTTCTTC.

This sequence joins TRBV4-3 and TRBJ2-3; D is perhaps TRBD1 (5 bases). This CDR3 is 20 amino acids long. Germline CDR1 is LGHNA and CDR2 is YSLEER. With 1 base removed from V and 6 bases from J, the gap between germline ends came to 29 bases. CDR3 sequence reads: CASSQALTVLRSSFEDTQYF. The CDR3 DNA reads TGCGCCAGCAGCCAAGCCTTGACAGTTCTGAGGAGTAGTTTTGAGGATACGCAGTATTTT.

The chain combines TRBV4-2 with TRBJ2-1; no reliable D call. The CDR3 covers 14 residues. Trimming took 1 base from V and 2 from J, leaving 6 bases between them. Germline V gene sequence: CDR1 LGHNA, CDR2 YNFKEQ. CDR3 nucleotides: TGTGCCAGCAGCCAAGGTGGGACCTACAATGAGCAGTTCTTC. This encodes CASSQGGTYNEQFF.

The chain joins TRBV5-1 to TRBJ2-3; TRBD1 aligns across 9 bases. The CDR3 is 18 residues long. V shed 5 bases, J shed 1 base, and the junction held 14 bases outside the gene matches. The germline gives CDR1 SGHRS, CDR2 YFSETQ. CDR3 sequence: CASSSVLGTGRRTDTQYF. In nucleotides, the CDR3 is TGCGCCAGCAGTTCCGTCTTGGGGACAGGGCGCCGCACAGATACGCAGTATTTT.

This chain joins TRBV7-9 and TRBJ1-1, with 9 bases fitting TRBD1. The V gene end was trimmed by 3 bases and the J gene end by 7 bases; junction bases not matched to a gene: 6. This CDR3 has 14 residues. CDR1 is SEHNR and CDR2 is FQNEAQ in the germline V gene (reference sequence). The CDR3 here is CASSFWDRADEAFF. The DNA of the CDR3 is TGTGCCAGCAGCTTCTGGGACAGGGCCGATGAAGCTTTCTTT.

The chain couples TRBV9 to TRBJ2-1, with D possibly being TRBD1 (5 bases). CDR1 and CDR2 from the germline V gene are SGDLS and YYNGEE. The CDR3 is 14 amino acids. V dropped 4 bases and J dropped 6 bases, with 14 bases sitting between them. The CDR3 bases are TGTGCCAGCAGCCTACAGGTTGGGGCCAATGAGCAGTTCTTC. Translation: CASSLQVGANEQFF.